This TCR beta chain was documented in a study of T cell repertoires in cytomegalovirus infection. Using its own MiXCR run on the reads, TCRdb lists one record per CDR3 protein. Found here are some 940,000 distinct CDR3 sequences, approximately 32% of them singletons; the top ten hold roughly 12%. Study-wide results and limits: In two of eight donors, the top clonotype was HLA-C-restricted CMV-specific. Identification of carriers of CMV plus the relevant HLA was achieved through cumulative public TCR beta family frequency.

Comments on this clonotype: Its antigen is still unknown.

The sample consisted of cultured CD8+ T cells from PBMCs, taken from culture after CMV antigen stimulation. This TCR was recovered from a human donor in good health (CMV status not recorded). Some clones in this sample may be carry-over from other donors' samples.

CDR3 residues: CSVAGGAQETQYF. Here the CDR3 DNA reads TGCAGCGTTGCCGGGGGGGCGCAAGAGACCCAGTACTTC. The chain couples TRBV29-1 to TRBJ2-5; TRBD2 agrees at 8 bases. Germline V gene lookup returns CDR1 SQVTM and CDR2 ANQGSEA. Germline trimming cut 4 bases from V and 2 bases from J; bases unmatched to any gene: 3. The CDR3 is made up of 13 amino acids.